This TCR beta chain is drawn from a study of control samples from healthy donors and cancer patients. Using immunoSEQ multiplex PCR, the repertoire was profiled, and TCRdb retains in-frame clones only, with some absent. The table includes just over 90,000 clones, around 86% detected once. Regarding this clone: The sample carries other DNA sequences with the same CDR3.

CDR1 is SGHAT and CDR2 is FQNNGV in the germline V gene. This CDR3 contains 14 residues. V lost 1 base and J lost 1, with 7 bases in between. This sequence originates from a woman aged 45 to 65 in good health. Sample: blood. The chain couples TRBV11-2 to TRBJ1-1, with D unclear. Here the CDR3 reads CASSLGARNTEAFF. CDR3 DNA sequence: TGTGCCAGCAGCTTAGGTGCCCGGAACACTGAAGCTTTCTTT.